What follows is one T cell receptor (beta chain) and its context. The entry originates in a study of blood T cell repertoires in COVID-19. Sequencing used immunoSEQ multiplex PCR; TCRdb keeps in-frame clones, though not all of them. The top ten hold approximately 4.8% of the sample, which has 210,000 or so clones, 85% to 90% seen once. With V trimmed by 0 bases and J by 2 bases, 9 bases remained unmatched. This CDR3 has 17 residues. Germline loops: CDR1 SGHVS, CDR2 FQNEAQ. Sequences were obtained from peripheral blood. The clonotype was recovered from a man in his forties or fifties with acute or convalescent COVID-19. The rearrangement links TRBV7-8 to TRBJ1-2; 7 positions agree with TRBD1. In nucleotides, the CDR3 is TGTGCCAGCAGCTTAGCGAGCACAGGGGTCCTGAACTATGGCTACACCTTC. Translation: CASSLASTGVLNYGYTF.